Sequencing of this T cell receptor beta chain was carried out in a study of blood T cell repertoires in COVID-19. Overall study: Collection of acute and convalescent COVID-19 samples took place in the United States, Italy and Spain.

Under the authors' procedure: How many nucleated cells were present was estimated from reference gene primer amplification. The protocol was immunoSEQ multiplex PCR, while the TCRdb copy is restricted to in-frame clones and leaves out a portion. The D gene and trimming were derived from the DNA, and the V and J assignments and clone size from that table. The sample has about 84,000 clones, approximately 80% seen once. The CDR3 has 15 amino acids. After removal of 3 bases from V and 4 bases from J, the junction contained 2 bases not matched to a gene. The germline gives CDR1 LNHNV, CDR2 YYDKDF (reference sequence).

The sequence derives from a man between 65 and 85 years old with acute or convalescent COVID-19. The sample was peripheral blood. The chain recombines TRBV15 with TRBJ1-3; 11 bases are a match to TRBD1. DNA for the CDR3: TGTGCCACCAGCAGCGGGGACAGGGGGGGAAACACCATATATTTT. Translation gives CATSSGDRGGNTIYF. Supplemented by reference TRBV15 and TRBJ1-3, the full variable domain reads DAMVIQNPRYQVTQFGKPVTLSCSQTLNHNVMYWYQQKSSQAPKLLFHYYDKDFNNEADTPDNFQSRRPNTSFCFLDIRSPGLGDTAMYLCATSSGDRGGNTIYFGEGSWLTVV.